This TCR beta chain was documented in a study of control samples from healthy donors and cancer patients. The repertoire was sequenced with immunoSEQ multiplex PCR; TCRdb's copy has only in-frame clones and lacks some. The table lists roughly 88,000 clones, around four fifths of them singletons. Trimming stripped 0 bases from V and 0 bases from J, with 12 bases between. Germline CDR1 is GTSNPN and CDR2 is SVGIG (reference sequence). The length of the CDR3 is 17 residues. The chain joins TRBV30 to TRBJ1-6; D is uncertain. Sequencing was performed on blood. The TCR originated in a man between 25 and 39 years old in good health. The CDR3, as DNA: TGTGCCTGGAGTGTTGGAACAGTCAGCTCCTATAATTCACCCCTCCACTTT. This codes for CAWSVGTVSSYNSPLHF.